A selection of T cell receptor beta chains follows, all from one sample in a study of blood T cell repertoires in COVID-19. The method was immunoSEQ multiplex PCR; TCRdb's version includes in-frame clones alone and lacks a portion of them. This sample has roughly 100,000 clones, with roughly 80% found just once. Specimen: peripheral blood. These TCRs come from a woman aged 80 or over with acute or convalescent COVID-19. Both conserved end residues are part of each CDR3. D genes are given only for firm matches. The listing skips clone size in some rows; elsewhere it reads once, few, many or a size class.

length,D,J,size,V,DNA,CDR3
14,NA,TRBJ1-1,NA,TRBV18,TGTGCCAGCTCACAAGGCGGACAAGGAATTGAAGCTTTCTTT,CASSQGGQGIEAFF
13,NA,TRBJ2-7,NA,TRBV7-9,TGTGCCAGCAGCTTTGGACAGACTACCGAGCAGTACTTC,CASSFGQTTEQYF
15,NA,TRBJ2-7,NA,TRBV5-1,TGCGCCAGCAGCTCTGATGGGCAGAGCTCCTACGAGCAGTACTTC,CASSSDGQSSYEQYF
13,NA,TRBJ2-7,NA,TRBV2,TGTGCCAGCAGTGGACAGCTCTCCTACGAGCAGTACTTC,CASSGQLSYEQYF
15,NA,TRBJ2-1,once,TRBV6-6,TGTGCCAGCAGTTACCAGGGGACGGGTAACAATGAGCAGTTCTTC,CASSYQGTGNNEQFF
15,TRBD2,TRBJ2-3,NA,TRBV3-1/TRBV3-2,TGTGCCAGCAGCCATCGGACTAGCGCGGCAGATACGCAGTATTTT,CASSHRTSAADTQYF
17,TRBD2,TRBJ2-1,NA,TRBV3-1/TRBV3-2,TGTGCCAGCAGCCAAGTCACTAGCGGGGGTCCCAACAATGAGCAGTTCTTC,CASSQVTSGGPNNEQFF
15,TRBD1,TRBJ2-1,NA,TRBV18,TGTGCCAGCTCAACCGGGACAGGGATCTACAATGAGCAGTTCTTC,CASSTGTGIYNEQFF
14,NA,TRBJ1-4,once,TRBV4-2,TGTGCCAGCAGCCAAGGTGGGAGGGATGAAAAACTGTTTTTT,CASSQGGRDEKLFF
12,TRBD2,TRBJ2-1,NA,TRBV30,TGTGCCTGGAGTCGTAGCGGGACTGAGCAGTTCTTC,CAWSRSGTEQFF
17,TRBD2,TRBJ2-1,NA,TRBV24-1,TGTGCCACCAGTGATCCCGCGAGGCTAGCGGGAGAAGGGGAGCAGTTCTTC,CATSDPARLAGEGEQFF
18,NA,TRBJ2-2,NA,TRBV3-1/TRBV3-2,TGTGCCAGCAGCCAAGACGTATGGGTGACAGGGAACACCGGGGAGCTGTTTTTT,CASSQDVWVTGNTGELFF
16,TRBD2,TRBJ2-3,NA,TRBV12-5,TGTGCTAGTGGGGCTAGACTAGCGGGAGGAACAGATACGCAGTATTTT,CASGARLAGGTDTQYF
14,NA,TRBJ2-3,NA,TRBV20-1,TGCAGTGCTAGTTCTAAGATCTATTCAGATACGCAGTATTTT,CSASSKIYSDTQYF
14,NA,TRBJ1-4,NA,TRBV5-1,TGCGCCAGCAGCTTCGGGACTGCGAATGAAAAACTGTTTTTT,CASSFGTANEKLFF
13,TRBD2,TRBJ2-2,once,TRBV5-1,TGCGCCACCCAGCGGGAGACCGGCGGGGAGCTGTTTTTT,CATQRETGGELFF
13,TRBD2,TRBJ2-2,NA,TRBV28,TGTGCCAGCAGCCGGGGGGGCACCTGGGAGCTGTTTTTT,CASSRGGTWELFF
17,NA,TRBJ1-1,NA,TRBV5-5,TGTGCCAGCAGCGAACGCGGCCTCAGTGGGAGAAACACTGAAGCTTTCTTT,CASSERGLSGRNTEAFF
15,NA,TRBJ2-1,NA,TRBV5-6,TGTGCCAGCAGCTTTCGGGAGATCAGGCCCAATGAGCAGTTCTTC,CASSFREIRPNEQFF
14,TRBD1,TRBJ1-1,NA,TRBV2,TGTGCCAGCACCGGACAGGGGGGACGATCTGAAGCTTTCTTT,CASTGQGGRSEAFF
14,NA,TRBJ1-6,NA,TRBV28,TGTGCCAGCCGCAGCGCAGGGGAGAATTCACCCCTCCACTTT,CASRSAGENSPLHF
19,TRBD2,TRBJ2-3,NA,TRBV24-1,TGTGCCACCAGTGATTTGACCCGGACTAGCGGGGGTGTCACAGATACGCAGTATTTT,CATSDLTRTSGGVTDTQYF
18,TRBD1,TRBJ1-1,NA,TRBV11-2,TGTGCCAGCAGCTTACCCCAGACAGGGTCCCGATTTAACACTGAAGCTTTCTTT,CASSLPQTGSRFNTEAFF
15,TRBD1,TRBJ2-2,NA,TRBV5-1,TGCGCCAGCAGCACCGGACAGGGGAACACCGGGGAGCTGTTTTTT,CASSTGQGNTGELFF
14,TRBD2,TRBJ2-5,NA,TRBV5-1,TGCGCCAGCAGCGAACTAGCGGAACAAGAGACCCAGTACTTC,CASSELAEQETQYF
13,NA,TRBJ1-1,once,TRBV12-3/TRBV12-4,TGTGCCAGCAGACGACAGACGAACACTGAAGCTTTCTTT,CASRRQTNTEAFF
18,TRBD1,TRBJ1-6,NA,TRBV27,TGTGCCAGCAGTTGGACAGGGGGCGGAAGCTCCTATAATTCACCCCTCCACTTT,CASSWTGGGSSYNSPLHF
16,TRBD1,TRBJ1-5,NA,TRBV19,TGTGCCAGTAGTGCCCTGGACAGGGGAGGCAATCAGCCCCAGCATTTT,CASSALDRGGNQPQHF
12,NA,TRBJ2-5,NA,TRBV19,TGTGCCAGTAGTATCCGAGGGGAGACCCAGTACTTC,CASSIRGETQYF
13,NA,TRBJ2-5,NA,TRBV7-2,TGTGCCAGCAGCTTTAGCAGCCAAGAGACCCAGTACTTC,CASSFSSQETQYF
13,NA,TRBJ2-3,NA,TRBV11-2,TGTGCCAGCAGCTTAGATAGGGGGAGCACGCAGTATTTT,CASSLDRGSTQYF
15,TRBD1,TRBJ2-1,NA,TRBV2,TGTGCCAGCAGTGTTCGCGACAGGGGTTACAATGAGCAGTTCTTC,CASSVRDRGYNEQFF
14,TRBD1,TRBJ1-5,few,TRBV28,TGTGCCAGCAGTTTCAGACAGGGGCATCAGCCCCAGCATTTT,CASSFRQGHQPQHF
15,NA,TRBJ2-7,NA,TRBV10-1,TGCGCCAGCAGTGAGGGTAGCAAAAATCCCTACGAGCAGTACTTC,CASSEGSKNPYEQYF
13,NA,TRBJ1-1,NA,TRBV19,TGTGCCAGTAGTATACGCGAGAACACTGAAGCTTTCTTT,CASSIRENTEAFF
16,TRBD1,TRBJ1-6,NA,TRBV6-5,TGTGCCAGCAGTTACTCTTCGAGGACAGGGGGTTCACCCCTCCACTTT,CASSYSSRTGGSPLHF
16,TRBD1,TRBJ2-2,NA,TRBV4-3,TGCGCCAGCAGCCAAGACCGGACAGGGGGTTCCGGGGAGCTGTTTTTT,CASSQDRTGGSGELFF
14,NA,TRBJ2-7,once,TRBV11-2,TGTGCCAGCAACTCCCTCCGGGGGAACGACGAGCAGTACTTC,CASNSLRGNDEQYF
16,NA,TRBJ2-6,NA,TRBV2,TGTGCCAGCAGGCTCCGGGGTGGCTCTGGGGCCAACGTCCTGACTTTC,CASRLRGGSGANVLTF
13,TRBD1,TRBJ1-2,NA,TRBV9,TGTGCCAGCAGCCCTCAGAGCGGACAGGCACACACCTTC,CASSPQSGQAHTF
14,TRBD1,TRBJ2-7,NA,TRBV27,TGTGCCAGCAGCCCAGGACAGGTCCTCAACGAGCAGTACTTC,CASSPGQVLNEQYF
14,TRBD2,TRBJ2-7,NA,TRBV27,TGTGCCAGCAGTAGCCCGGGAGCTAGCGGCGAGCAGTACTTC,CASSSPGASGEQYF
16,TRBD1,TRBJ1-1,NA,TRBV7-2,TGTGCCAGCAGCAACCTCCTTGGGACAGGGAACACTGAAGCTTTCTTT,CASSNLLGTGNTEAFF
17,NA,TRBJ2-7,NA,TRBV6-4,TGTGCCAGCACCGGTCGGGTCCTGGGGCATAAGGCCTACGAGCAGTACTTC,CASTGRVLGHKAYEQYF
14,TRBD1,TRBJ1-6,NA,TRBV28,TGTGCCAGCAGCCTAGGGACAGGGCGTTCACCCCTCCACTTT,CASSLGTGRSPLHF
15,NA,TRBJ1-5,once,TRBV28,TGTGCCAGCAGTTTATTTCAGCGCGGGGATCAGCCCCAGCATTTT,CASSLFQRGDQPQHF
16,TRBD2,TRBJ2-7,NA,TRBV2,TGTGCCAGCAGTAGAATCATAGCGGGAGGGCCCGGCGAGCAGTACTTC,CASSRIIAGGPGEQYF
15,TRBD2,TRBJ2-3,NA,TRBV9,TGTGCCAGCAGCCCCCGGGAGGGGGGGACAGATACGCAGTATTTT,CASSPREGGTDTQYF
15,NA,TRBJ2-5,once,TRBV13,TGTGCCAGCAGTCAGGGTTCGCGTCCCCAAGAGACCCAGTACTTC,CASSQGSRPQETQYF
13,TRBD1,TRBJ2-7,NA,TRBV6-5,TGTGCCAGCAGTAGGGACAGGGGGGACGAGCAGTACTTC,CASSRDRGDEQYF
14,TRBD1,TRBJ1-2,NA,TRBV2,TGTGCCAGCAGTACAGGGACAGTCGTCTATGGCTACACCTTC,CASSTGTVVYGYTF
9,NA,TRBJ2-7,NA,TRBV6-4,TGTGCCAGCCTCTACGAGCAGTACTTC,CASLYEQYF
15,TRBD2,TRBJ2-2,NA,TRBV7-2,TGTGCCAGCAGCTATTTAGCGGGAGGCACCGGGGAGCTGTTTTTT,CASSYLAGGTGELFF
14,NA,TRBJ1-1,NA,TRBV24-1,TGTGCCACCAGTGACCCATCGGGGAACACTGAAGCTTTCTTT,CATSDPSGNTEAFF
15,TRBD2,TRBJ2-1,NA,TRBV7-9,TGTGCCAGCAGCAGACTAGCGGGGGGCTACAATGAGCAGTTCTTC,CASSRLAGGYNEQFF
15,TRBD2,TRBJ2-1,NA,TRBV29-1,TGCAGCGTTTGTTCCCCGGGAGGGGAACAGGGTGAGCAGTTCTTC,CSVCSPGGEQGEQFF
17,NA,TRBJ2-4,once,TRBV3-1/TRBV3-2,TGTGCCAGCAGCCAAGTTCACGGGAACCTAGCCAAAAACATTCAGTACTTC,CASSQVHGNLAKNIQYF